This TCR beta chain was profiled in a study of T cells in women clearing cervical HPV infection. At the level of the study: Controls gave blood once infection was undetectable; cases at lesion identification.

Sequencing used immunoSEQ multiplex PCR; TCRdb keeps in-frame clones, though not all of them. This table holds about 23,000 clones. About this clone: The CDR3 goes on 3 residues after the read ends, and that part is filled in from the germline J gene.

The V end lost 2 bases, the J end lost 6 bases, and 4 bases lay between the germline ends. Germline loops: CDR1 GTSNPN, CDR2 SVGIG (reference sequence). There are 11 residues in the CDR3. The chain uses TRBV30 and TRBJ2-2, with D unclear. The receptor comes from a woman aged 18 to 69 with a cervical HPV16 infection that either progressed to CIN3+ or cleared (not recorded which). The sequencing input was blood buffy coat. The sequenced CDR3 bases are TGTGCCTGGAGTTTCGCCGGGGAG. It is translated as CAWSFAGE. The full CDR3 is CAWSFAGELFF.